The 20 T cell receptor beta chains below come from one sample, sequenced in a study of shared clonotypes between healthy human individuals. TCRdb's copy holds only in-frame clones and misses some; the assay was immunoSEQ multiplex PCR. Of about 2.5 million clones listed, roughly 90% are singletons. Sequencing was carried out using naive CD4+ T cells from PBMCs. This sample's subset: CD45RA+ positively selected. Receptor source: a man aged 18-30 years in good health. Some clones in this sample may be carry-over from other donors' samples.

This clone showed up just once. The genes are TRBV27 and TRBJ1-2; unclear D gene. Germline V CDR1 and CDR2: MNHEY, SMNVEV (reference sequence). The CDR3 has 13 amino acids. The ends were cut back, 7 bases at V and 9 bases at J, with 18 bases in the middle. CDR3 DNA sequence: TGTGCCAGCACCGCGGACCGGTTCTCTCGCTACACCTTC. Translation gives CASTADRFSRYTF.

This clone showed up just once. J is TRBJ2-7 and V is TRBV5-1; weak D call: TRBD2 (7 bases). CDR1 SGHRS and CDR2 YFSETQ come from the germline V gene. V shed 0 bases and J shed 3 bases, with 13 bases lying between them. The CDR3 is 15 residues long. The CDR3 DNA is TGCGCCAGCAGCTTGGCCGGGGGAGGGGGCTACGAGCAGTACTTC. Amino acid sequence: CASSLAGGGGYEQYF.

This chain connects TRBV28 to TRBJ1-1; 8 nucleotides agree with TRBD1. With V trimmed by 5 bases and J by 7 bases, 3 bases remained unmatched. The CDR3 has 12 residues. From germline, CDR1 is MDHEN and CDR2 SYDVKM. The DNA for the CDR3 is TGTGCCAGCAGTCGGGACAGGAGTGAAGCTTTCTTT. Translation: CASSRDRSEAFF.

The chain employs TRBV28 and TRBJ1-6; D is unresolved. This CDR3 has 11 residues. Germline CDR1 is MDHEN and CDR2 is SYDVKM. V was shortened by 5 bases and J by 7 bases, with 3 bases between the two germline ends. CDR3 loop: CASSTNSPLHF. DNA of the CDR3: TGTGCCAGCAGTACGAATTCACCCCTCCACTTT.

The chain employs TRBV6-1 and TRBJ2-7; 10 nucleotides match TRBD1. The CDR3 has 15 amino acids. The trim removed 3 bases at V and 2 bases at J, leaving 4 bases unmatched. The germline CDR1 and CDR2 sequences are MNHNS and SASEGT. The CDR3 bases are TGTGCCAGCAGTGACCCCGGGACAGGGGCCTACGAGCAGTACTTC. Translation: CASSDPGTGAYEQYF.

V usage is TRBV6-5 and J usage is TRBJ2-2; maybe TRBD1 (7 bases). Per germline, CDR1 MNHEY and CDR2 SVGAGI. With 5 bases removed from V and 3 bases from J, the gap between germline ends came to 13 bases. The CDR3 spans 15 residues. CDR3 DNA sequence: TGTGCCAGCAGTCGCAGGGGGGTATACACCGGGGAGCTGTTTTTT. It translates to CASSRRGVYTGELFF.

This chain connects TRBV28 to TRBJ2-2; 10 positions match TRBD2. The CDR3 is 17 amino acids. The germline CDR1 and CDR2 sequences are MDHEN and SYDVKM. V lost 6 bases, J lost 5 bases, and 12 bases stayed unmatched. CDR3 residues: CASSRERASGSTGELFF. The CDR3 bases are TGTGCCAGCAGCCGGGAGAGGGCTAGCGGGAGTACCGGGGAGCTGTTTTTT.

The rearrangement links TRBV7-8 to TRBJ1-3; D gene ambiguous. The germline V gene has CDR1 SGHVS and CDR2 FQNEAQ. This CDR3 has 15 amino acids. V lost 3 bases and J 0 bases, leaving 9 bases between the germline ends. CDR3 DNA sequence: TGTGCCAGCAGCTTTTTTACCTCCTCTGGAAACACCATATATTTT. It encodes CASSFFTSSGNTIYF.

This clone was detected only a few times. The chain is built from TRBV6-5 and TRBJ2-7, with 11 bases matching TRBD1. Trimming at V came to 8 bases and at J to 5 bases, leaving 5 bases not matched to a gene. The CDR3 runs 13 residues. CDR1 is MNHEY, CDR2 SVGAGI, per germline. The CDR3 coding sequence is TGTGCCAGCCGGGGACAGGGGGTGGACGAGCAGTACTTC. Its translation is CASRGQGVDEQYF.

CDR3 in DNA: TGTGCCAGCTCACCGGGACAGGATCATGGCTACACCTTC. Protein product: CASSPGQDHGYTF. The chain combines TRBV18 with TRBJ1-2; TRBD1 aligns across 8 bases. Germline V gene sequence: CDR1 KGHSH, CDR2 LQKENI. Trimming at V came to 3 bases and at J to 6 bases, leaving 3 bases not matched to a gene. This CDR3 spans 13 amino acids.

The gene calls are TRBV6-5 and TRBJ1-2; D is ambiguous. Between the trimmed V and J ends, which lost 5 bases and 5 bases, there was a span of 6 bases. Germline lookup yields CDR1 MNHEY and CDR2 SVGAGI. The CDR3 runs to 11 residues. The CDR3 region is CASSNAYGYTF. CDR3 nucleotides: TGTGCCAGCAGTAACGCGTATGGCTACACCTTC.

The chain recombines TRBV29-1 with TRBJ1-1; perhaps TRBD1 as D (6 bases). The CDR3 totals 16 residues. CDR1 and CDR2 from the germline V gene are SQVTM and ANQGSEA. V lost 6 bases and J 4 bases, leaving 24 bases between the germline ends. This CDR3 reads CSVTPPQDGGGTEAFF. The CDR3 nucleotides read TGCAGCGTCACCCCGCCTCAGGACGGAGGGGGCACTGAAGCTTTCTTT.

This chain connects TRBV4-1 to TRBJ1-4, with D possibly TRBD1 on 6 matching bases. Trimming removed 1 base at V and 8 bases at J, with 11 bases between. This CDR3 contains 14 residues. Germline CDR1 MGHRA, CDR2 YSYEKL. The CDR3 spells CASSQGRGREKLFF. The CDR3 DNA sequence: TGCGCCAGCAGCCAAGGCAGGGGACGCGAAAAACTGTTTTTT.

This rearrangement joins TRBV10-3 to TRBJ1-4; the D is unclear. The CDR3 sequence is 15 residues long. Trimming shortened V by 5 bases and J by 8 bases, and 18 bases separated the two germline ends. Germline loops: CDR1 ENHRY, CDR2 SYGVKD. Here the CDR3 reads CAISSSISLREKLFF. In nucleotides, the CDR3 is TGTGCCATCAGTTCCTCCATCTCCCTTCGGGAAAAACTGTTTTTT.

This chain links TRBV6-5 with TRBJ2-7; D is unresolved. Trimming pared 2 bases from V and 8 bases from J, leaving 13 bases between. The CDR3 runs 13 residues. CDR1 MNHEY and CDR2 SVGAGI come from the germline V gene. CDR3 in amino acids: CASSYDGFSKQYF. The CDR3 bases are TGTGCCAGCAGTTACGACGGATTCAGCAAGCAGTACTTC.

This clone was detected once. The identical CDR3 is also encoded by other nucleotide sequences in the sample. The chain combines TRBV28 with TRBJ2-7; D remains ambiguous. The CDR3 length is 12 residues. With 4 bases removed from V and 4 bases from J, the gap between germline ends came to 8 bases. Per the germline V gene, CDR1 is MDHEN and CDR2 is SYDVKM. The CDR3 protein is CASSSLLYEQYF. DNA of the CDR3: TGTGCCAGCAGTTCCTTACTTTACGAGCAGTACTTC.

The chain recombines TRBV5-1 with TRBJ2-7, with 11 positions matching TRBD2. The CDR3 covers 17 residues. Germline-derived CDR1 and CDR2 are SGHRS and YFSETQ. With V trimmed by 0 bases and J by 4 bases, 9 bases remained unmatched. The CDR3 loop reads CASSLDMTSGILYEQYF. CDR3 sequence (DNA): TGCGCCAGCAGCTTGGATATGACTAGCGGGATATTATACGAGCAGTACTTC.

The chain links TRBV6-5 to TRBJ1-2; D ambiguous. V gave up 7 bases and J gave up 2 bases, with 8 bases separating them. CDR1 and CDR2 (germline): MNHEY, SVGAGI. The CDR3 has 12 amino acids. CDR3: CASKHNNYGYTF. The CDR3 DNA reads TGTGCCAGCAAGCACAACAACTATGGCTACACCTTC.

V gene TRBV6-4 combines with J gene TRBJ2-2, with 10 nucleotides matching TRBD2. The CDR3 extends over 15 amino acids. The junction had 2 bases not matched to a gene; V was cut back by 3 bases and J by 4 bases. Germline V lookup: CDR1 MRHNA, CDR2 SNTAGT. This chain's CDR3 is CASSESGRATGELFF. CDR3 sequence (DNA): TGTGCCAGCAGTGAGAGCGGGAGGGCCACCGGGGAGCTGTTTTTT.

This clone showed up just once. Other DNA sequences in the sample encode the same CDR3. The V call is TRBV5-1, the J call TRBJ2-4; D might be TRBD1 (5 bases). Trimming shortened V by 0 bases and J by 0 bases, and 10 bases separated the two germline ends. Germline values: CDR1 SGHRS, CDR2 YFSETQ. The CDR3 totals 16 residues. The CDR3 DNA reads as TGCGCCAGCAGCTTGGGACAGACTCTAGCCAAAAACATTCAGTACTTC. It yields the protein CASSLGQTLAKNIQYF.